Sequencing of this T cell receptor beta chain was carried out in a study of immunodeficiency (dated by TCRdb to 2018 to 2020). Context from the whole study: Repertoire analysis was done to look for VDJ recombination defects and oligoclonality. Broad study findings and their caveats: In entropy comparisons, n=3 (open circles) was shown for patients versus healthy controls, and a thymic development effect was only suggested as possible. Patient CD8+ T cells showed restricted TRB V-J pairing and lower productive entropy than control CD8+ T cells. Severe oligoclonality, judged by top-100 and total clonotype frequencies, was seen in patient CD8+ but not CD4+ T cells.

Remarks on this clone: Its antigen remains undetermined. Base qualities are not at hand, and no much larger clone is one base apart.

Genomic DNA was extracted using the QIAamp DNA Blood Mini Kit and was submitted for immunoSEQ repertoire analysis. CDR3 regions were amplified by multiplex PCR from a standard quantity of genomic DNA template. PCR products were sequenced on an Illumina platform. Regarding the original processing steps: Alignment of sequences was done against a reference, and the V, D and J gene definitions came from IMGT. A nearest-neighbor clustering algorithm merged closely related sequences to remove PCR and sequencing errors. V, D and J usage was examined in productive unique and total sequences using ImmunoSEQ Analyzer tools along with R version 3.6.1. The immuneACCESS repertoire file appears here via TCRdb, limited to in-frame rearrangements. These files lack a portion of the clones; in checked studies, under half of the deficit traces to unresolved V genes, and the cause of the others is not known. V and J calls and clone size are those listed in that table; D and trimming were worked out from the DNA. The sample table shows thousands of clones, and about 91% are seen once. The top ten hold around 13% of the sample.

Before TCR sequencing, CD3+CD8+ T cells were sorted out of fresh PBMCs. Based on the germline V gene (reference sequence), the CDR1 and CDR2 sequences are MNHEY and SMNVEV. Unmatched junction bases come to 10, with V trimmed by 5 bases and J by 4 bases. From cysteine to phenylalanine, the CDR3 is 15 amino acids long. Only CDR3 DNA remains: 45 bases, in frame from the first base. The chain employs TRBV27 and TRBJ2-5; TRBD1 lines up with 7 middle nucleotides. This sequence was found in a human donor in good health. Material: CD8+ T cells from blood. The CDR3 region reads CASSKPGQIRETQYF. Here is the DNA: TGTGCCAGCAGTAAGCCGGGACAGATAAGAGAGACCCAGTACTTC.